This note documents a single TCR beta chain sequence. Source study methods: How many nucleated cells were present was estimated from reference gene primer amplification. The data were produced by immunoSEQ multiplex PCR, yet TCRdb's version contains in-frame clones alone and is incomplete. The DNA was the basis for D and trimming; V, J and clone size are from that table. This sample yields about 410,000 clones, of which about 91% are seen a single time; 1.5% to 1.8% belongs to the top ten. The sample belongs to a study of blood T cell repertoires in COVID-19. Study background: Sites across the United States, Italy and Spain contributed samples from acute and convalescent COVID-19. Sample material is recorded as cDNA or gDNA derived from T cells, B-cell-depleted T cells, or PBMCs.

Seattle cases were enrolled at active infection and followed longitudinally. The specimen sequenced was peripheral blood. The sequence was obtained from a woman in her 40s with COVID-19, enrolled during active disease.

CDR3 DNA: TGTGCCAGCAGCGTAGCTCGGTTCGCGAACACCGGGGAGCTGTTTTTT. This codes for CASSVARFANTGELFF. This chain joins TRBV9 and TRBJ2-2; no clear D. This CDR3 has 16 amino acids. The V gene's germline CDR1 is SGDLS and CDR2 YYNGEE. Trimming left V 0 bases short and J 0 bases short, with 9 bases between.